This passage covers 9 T cell receptor beta chains from one sample sequenced in a study of early T cells in non-severe SARS-CoV-2 infection (TCRdb year 2021). Library prep was done by 5' RACE. These reads were obtained on a NextSeq 500. TCRdb took the public reads, trimmed them with fastp at Q25, ran MiXCR for clone calling and kept in-frame beta chains. Entries are consolidated by CDR3 protein sequence, retaining the most common genes and DNA. Here the sample has about 80,000 distinct CDR3 sequences; around 12% occur a single time. Roughly 3.6% of the sample lies in the top ten. The sample was whole blood. All receptors derive from an adult who was a healthcare worker with PCR-confirmed SARS-CoV-2 infection or an uninfected control (not recorded which).

In this sample, this clonotype turned up a few times. The chain is built from TRBV29-1 and TRBJ2-3; weak D call: TRBD2 (7 bases). V was clipped by 0 bases and J by 2 bases, with 12 bases between them. Germline CDR1 SQVTM, CDR2 ANQGSEA. CDR3 length: 15 residues. CDR3 sequence: CSVEERAGHTDTQYF. As DNA, the CDR3 is TGCAGCGTTGAAGAGAGAGCGGGACACACAGATACGCAGTATTTT.

The genes are TRBV6-1 and TRBJ2-3; 10 nucleotides agree with TRBD2. CDR1 and CDR2 (germline): MNHNS, SASEGT. The CDR3 has 15 amino acids. J lost 4 bases, V lost 2 bases, and 3 bases had no gene match. The CDR3 DNA is TGTGCCAGCAGTGAAAATCTAGCGGGGGCAGATACGCAGTATTTT. Its protein is CASSENLAGADTQYF.

In this sample, this clonotype turned up a few times. The rearrangement uses TRBV20-1 and TRBJ1-1; D call uncertain. Per germline, CDR1 DFQATT and CDR2 SNEGSKA (reference sequence). The CDR3 contains 14 residues. Trimming removed 7 bases from V and 4 bases from J, with 19 bases in between. CDR3 DNA: TGCAGTGGGAAGGAGGTGCGGTTGGTCACTGAAGCTTTCTTT. Its protein is CSGKEVRLVTEAFF.

This clonotype was seen more than once but under ten times. This chain joins TRBV7-6 and TRBJ2-7, with 7 nucleotides matching TRBD2. The CDR3 has 13 amino acids. J gave up 3 bases and V 5 bases, and 4 bases lay outside the gene matches. CDR1 and CDR2 (germline): SGHVS, FNYEAQ. CDR3 DNA: TGTGCCAGCAGCCCTAGCGGTAACTACGAGCAGTACTTC. This codes for CASSPSGNYEQYF.

This clonotype occurred many times. The gene calls are TRBV27 and TRBJ2-7; 9 bases map to TRBD2. Trimming cost V 2 bases and J 2 bases; bases outside gene matches: 7. This CDR3 contains 16 residues. CDR1 is MNHEY, CDR2 SMNVEV, per germline (reference sequence). CDR3 in amino acids: CASSLGLAGMTYEQYF. The CDR3 coding sequence is TGTGCCAGCAGTTTAGGGCTAGCGGGAATGACCTACGAGCAGTACTTC.

The sample holds many counts of this clonotype. The chain employs TRBV20-1 and TRBJ2-3; D is perhaps TRBD2 (5 bases). Germline V lookup: CDR1 DFQATT, CDR2 SNEGSKA (reference sequence). CDR3 length: 13 amino acids. The germline V and J ends were trimmed by 3 bases and 2 bases, with 9 bases remaining between them. CDR3 in DNA: TGCAGTGCTAGGAGCGGTACCACAGATACGCAGTATTTT. This gives the protein CSARSGTTDTQYF.

This rearrangement joins TRBV9 to TRBJ1-4; 8 positions agree with TRBD1. CDR1 SGDLS and CDR2 YYNGEE come from the germline V gene. The CDR3 sequence is 15 residues long. V lost 3 bases to trimming and J lost 8 bases; unmatched junction nucleotides: 9. Written as DNA, the CDR3 is TGTGCCAGCAGCGGCGGGACAGGCCTTGGGGAAAAACTGTTTTTT. Its protein product is CASSGGTGLGEKLFF.

This clonotype has just a few counts. Here the CDR3 reads CASSQDDAGTDTQYF. CDR3 DNA: TGTGCCAGCAGCCAAGACGACGCTGGAACAGATACGCAGTATTTT. The chain couples TRBV4-2 to TRBJ2-3, with D hard to call. CDR3 length: 15 amino acids. The V end was cut by 0 bases, the J end by 3 bases, with 10 bases between. In germline, CDR1 is LGHNA, CDR2 YNFKEQ.

This CDR3 is CASRGGLAGGADTQYF. CDR3 sequence (DNA): TGTGCCAGCAGGGGGGGACTAGCGGGAGGGGCAGATACGCAGTATTTT. The chain couples TRBV28 to TRBJ2-3; 16 positions match TRBD2. Trimming removed 6 bases from V and 4 bases from J; junction bases left unmatched: 4. The CDR3 has 16 residues. Germline CDR1 and CDR2: MDHEN and SYDVKM.